The 10 T cell receptor beta chains in this list originate from one sample, sequenced in a study of OX40 agonist ivuxolimab in advanced cancers. Profiling relied on immunoSEQ multiplex PCR, and the TCRdb table lists in-frame clones only, not all of them. The data contain around 53,000 clones, less than 85% of them singletons. The source was CD4+ or CD8+ T cells sorted from blood, collected in a trial of the OX40 agonist ivuxolimab. These receptors were taken from an adult with an advanced solid tumor such as melanoma, head and neck, liver or kidney cancer.

This sequence joins TRBV11-1 and TRBJ2-2; 11 bases match TRBD2. CDR1 is SGHAT and CDR2 is FQDESV in the germline V gene (reference sequence). With V trimmed by 5 bases and J by 7 bases, 9 bases remained unmatched. The CDR3 extends over 16 amino acids. CDR3: CASSLTSGGRRGELFF. In DNA, the CDR3 is TGTGCCAGCAGCCTTACTAGCGGGGGACGACGCGGGGAGCTGTTTTTT.

This sequence joins TRBV4-3 and TRBJ2-1; the D gene is possibly TRBD2 (6 bases). Germline CDR1 and CDR2: LGHNA and YSLEER. The germline V and J ends were trimmed by 0 bases and 6 bases, with 18 bases remaining between them. The CDR3 consists of 17 residues. The CDR3 nucleotides read TGCGCCAGCAGCCAAGATCATAGTAGCGGCCCCGCCAATGAGCAGTTCTTC. Translated, it gives CASSQDHSSGPANEQFF.

CDR3: CASSIVGQETQYF. CDR3 bases: TGTGCCAGTAGTATAGTTGGGCAAGAGACCCAGTACTTC. This chain connects TRBV19 to TRBJ2-5, with D unclear. Germline lookup yields CDR1 LNHDA and CDR2 SQIVND (reference sequence). The CDR3 extends over 13 amino acids. V was shortened by 1 base and J by 2 bases, with 5 bases between the two germline ends.

This sequence joins TRBV4-1 and TRBJ1-1; D gene unclear. CDR1 is MGHRA and CDR2 is YSYEKL in the germline V gene. Trimming cost V 0 bases and J 0 bases, with 11 bases left between them. The CDR3 covers 16 residues. CDR3 residues: CASSQEIGLMNTEAFF. DNA of the CDR3: TGCGCCAGCAGCCAAGAAATCGGCCTCATGAACACTGAAGCTTTCTTT.

J is TRBJ2-1 and V is TRBV10-1; 8 nucleotides agree with TRBD2. CDR1 is WNHNN, CDR2 SYGVQD, per germline (reference sequence). The CDR3 runs 18 residues. V shed 0 bases, J shed 3 bases, and the junction held 10 bases outside the gene matches. The CDR3 loop is CASSESGVAGTLYNEQFF. The CDR3 nucleotides read TGCGCCAGCAGTGAGTCAGGGGTAGCGGGGACCCTCTACAATGAGCAGTTCTTC.

The rearrangement uses TRBV2 and TRBJ1-2; no definite D call. With 3 bases removed from V and 6 bases from J, the gap between germline ends came to 11 bases. The CDR3 has 13 amino acids. The V gene's germline CDR1 is SNHLY and CDR2 FYNNEI. The CDR3 DNA sequence: TGTGCCAGCAGTGAGAGCGACGGAAATGGCTACACCTTC. This sequence encodes CASSESDGNGYTF.

The rearrangement uses TRBV5-3 and TRBJ1-6; 10 bases agree with TRBD1. TRBV5-3 is placed among ORFs of uncertain function. V shed 0 bases and J 7 bases; nucleotides not matched to a gene: 13. This CDR3 has 19 amino acids. The CDR3 spells CARSLAATDPGQGNSPLHF. CDR3 bases: TGTGCCAGAAGCTTGGCCGCTACAGACCCGGGACAGGGGAATTCACCCCTCCACTTT.

The J gene is TRBJ1-3, the V gene TRBV6-1; D unclear. Germline V lookup: CDR1 MNHNS, CDR2 SASEGT. V was clipped by 4 bases and J by 4 bases, with 14 bases between them. This CDR3 region has 15 residues. CDR3 loop: CASSVLGVGGNTIYF. CDR3 nucleotide sequence: TGTGCCAGCAGTGTCCTCGGGGTCGGAGGAAACACCATATATTTT.

This chain joins TRBV6-6 and TRBJ1-1, with unresolved D. CDR1 and CDR2 from the germline V gene are MNHNY and SVGAGI (reference sequence). The CDR3 totals 14 residues. Trimming took 8 bases from V and 1 from J, leaving 14 bases between them. The CDR3 bases are TGTGCCAGCCAGCTCGGTTTGGCGAACACTGAAGCTTTCTTT. This gives the protein CASQLGLANTEAFF.

J is TRBJ2-3 and V is TRBV5-6; no reliable D call. The CDR3 totals 16 residues. CDR1 and CDR2 (germline): SGHDT, YYEEEE. V dropped 2 bases and J dropped 1 base, with 14 bases sitting between them. CDR3 protein: CASSFFLTGGTDTQYF. CDR3 DNA: TGTGCCAGCAGCTTTTTCTTGACGGGTGGCACAGATACGCAGTATTTT.